Below, 8 T cell receptor beta chains from the same sample are listed, as sequenced in a study of blood T cell repertoires in COVID-19. Produced via immunoSEQ multiplex PCR; TCRdb's table is partial and in-frame only. The table lists some 240,000 clones, about 87% of them singletons, with about 3.4% in the top ten. Sequenced material: PBMCs or T cells enriched from blood (not recorded which). These receptors all come from a woman between 40 and 55 years old who had been exposed to COVID-19.

This CDR3 is CASSPGQGDYGYTF. In DNA form, the CDR3 reads TGCGCCAGCAGCCCGGGACAGGGAGACTATGGCTACACCTTC. The chain carries TRBV4-1 and TRBJ1-2, with TRBD1 identical over 9 bases. V shed 4 bases, J shed 3 bases, and the junction held 3 bases outside the gene matches. The CDR3 is made up of 14 amino acids. Germline V gene sequence: CDR1 MGHRA, CDR2 YSYEKL.

The chain recombines TRBV25-1 with TRBJ2-7; possibly TRBD1 for D (5 bases). The CDR3 consists of 12 residues. With 2 bases removed from V and 6 bases from J, the gap between germline ends came to 8 bases. CDR1 and CDR2 (germline): MGHDK, SYGVNS. CDR3 in DNA: TGTGCCAGCAGTGAACAGGGAAGCGAGCAGTACGTC. As protein: CASSEQGSEQYV.

This clone turned up a few times. The chain combines TRBV3-1 (or the pseudogene TRBV3-2) with TRBJ1-6; D possibly corresponds to TRBD1 (5 bases). From germline, CDR1 is LGHDT and CDR2 YNNKEL (reference sequence). The CDR3 is 15 residues long. V lost 2 bases and J lost 9, with 14 bases in between. CDR3 in amino acids: CASSQLSGTLSPLHF. The CDR3 DNA is TGTGCCAGCAGCCAATTGAGCGGGACTCTTTCACCCCTCCACTTT.

The rearrangement links TRBV7-8 to TRBJ1-4; D possibly corresponds to TRBD1 (5 bases). The CDR3 totals 16 residues. CDR1 and CDR2 from the germline V gene are SGHVS and FQNEAQ. V lost 4 bases and J 0 bases, leaving 12 bases between the germline ends. The CDR3 loop reads CASSSGWGATNEKLFF. CDR3 DNA: TGTGCCAGCAGCTCCGGGTGGGGGGCAACTAATGAAAAACTGTTTTTT.

This rearrangement joins TRBV19 to TRBJ1-5; no clear D. The V gene lost 5 bases and the J gene lost 5 bases, with 22 bases spanning the gap. This CDR3 is built from 17 residues. CDR1 is LNHDA and CDR2 is SQIVND in the germline V gene (reference sequence). The CDR3: CASSPSPGFYKDQPQHF. For the CDR3, the DNA is TGTGCCAGTAGTCCCTCCCCGGGGTTTTATAAAGATCAGCCCCAGCATTTT.

This rearrangement joins TRBV12-3 or TRBV12-4 to TRBJ1-6, with TRBD1 as a possible D gene (5 bases). Trimming removed 4 bases from V and 8 bases from J, with 9 bases in between. The CDR3 contains 13 residues. CDR3 residues: CASSSQGDSPLHF. CDR3 nucleotides: TGTGCCAGCAGTTCCCAAGGGGATTCACCCCTCCACTTT.

The chain couples TRBV19 to TRBJ2-1; 13 bases fit TRBD2. The trim removed 3 bases at V and 6 bases at J, leaving 2 bases unmatched. The CDR3 runs to 15 residues. Germline CDR1 is LNHDA and CDR2 is SQIVND (reference sequence). CDR3 sequence reads: CASSITSGGANEQFF. As DNA, the CDR3 is TGTGCCAGTAGTATTACTAGCGGGGGGGCCAATGAGCAGTTCTTC.

The CDR3 is CASSDLRGGGQETQYF. The DNA for the CDR3 is TGTGCCAGCAGTGACCTAAGGGGAGGAGGGCAAGAGACCCAGTACTTC. The chain joins TRBV25-1 to TRBJ2-5; maybe TRBD2 (6 bases). Trimming stripped 3 bases from V and 2 bases from J, with 16 bases between. The CDR3 extends over 16 amino acids. Germline V gene data show CDR1 as MGHDK and CDR2 as SYGVNS.